The source of this T cell receptor (beta chain) is a study of molecular identifiers for immune sequencing clone quantification. At least ten counts were recorded for this clonotype. With listed TCR primers and previously described methods, bulk TCR libraries were prepared. MiXCR was run by TCRdb on the PCR reads, yielding one entry per CDR3 protein. The sample includes hundreds of thousands of distinct CDR3 sequences, 25% of them seen just once. Trimming removed 0 bases at V and 4 bases at J, with 13 bases between. The CDR3 consists of 15 residues. In germline, CDR1 is LGHNA, CDR2 YSLEER. The receptor was isolated from a human donor in good health. Some libraries in this study had Jurkat cell RNA spiked in. This chain connects TRBV4-3 to TRBJ2-7; D unclear. The sample consisted of naive CD8+ T cells from blood, with Jurkat cell RNA spiked in. Subset noted: FACS-sorted CD8+CD4-CCR7+CD45RA+ naive T cells. The CDR3 reads CASSQDRHSSYEQYF. CDR3 nucleotides: TGCGCCAGCAGCCAAGATAGGCACAGCTCATACGAGCAGTACTTC.